The sequence of this TCR beta chain was determined in a study of cytomegalovirus exposure and HLA in healthy donors. Turning to the study itself: Out of approximately 170 million T cells, an earlier analysis found 117 million unique TCR beta sequences in total.

The CDR3 contains 17 residues. Germline V gives CDR1 SGHRS, CDR2 YFSETQ. V was clipped by 0 bases and J by 4 bases; unmatched bases: 4. It was with 60 Vbeta and 13 Jbeta primers that the PCR ran. Produced via immunoSEQ multiplex PCR; TCRdb's table is partial and in-frame only. The data show around 150,000 clones, approximately 85% seen once. Sequencing was performed on PBMCs. The chain uses TRBV5-1 and TRBJ2-3; 14 bases match TRBD2. The TCR was taken from a man aged 18 to 30 in good health and CMV-seropositive. Here the CDR3 DNA reads TGCGCCAGCAGCTTGGTCCTGACTAGCGGGGGGGCAGATACGCAGTATTTT. This sequence encodes CASSLVLTSGGADTQYF.